Shown below are 30 T cell receptor beta chains from a single sample sequenced in a study of blood T cells in healthy people across ages. Primed by a sample-barcoded 5' primer and a J-beta primer mix, a second PCR proceeded for about 6 to 12 cycles. TCRdb re-derived calls from the 5' RACE reads in MiXCR, one entry per CDR3 protein. This table holds fewer than 900,000 distinct CDR3 sequences, roughly 34% found once. The sequencing input was blood. The receptors originated from a man aged 18 to 30 in good health.

The sample holds a few counts of this clonotype. J is TRBJ2-1 and V is TRBV29-1; 8 bases are a match to TRBD1. The CDR3 covers 14 residues. Losses at the gene ends were 7 bases for V and 3 bases for J; bases not matched to a gene: 8. The germline V gene has CDR1 SQVTM and CDR2 ANQGSEA. The CDR3 coding sequence is TGCAGCGCGATTCCCGGGACAGGCTACAATGAGCAGTTCTTC. This codes for CSAIPGTGYNEQFF.

This clonotype was seen once. This rearrangement joins TRBV20-1 to TRBJ2-7; 7 nucleotides line up with TRBD1. CDR3 length: 13 residues. V lost 5 bases, J lost 3 bases, and 7 bases stayed unmatched. From germline, CDR1 is DFQATT and CDR2 SNEGSKA (reference sequence). CDR3 coding DNA: TGCAGTGCTGGGACAGTGAAGAACTACGAGCAGTACTTC. Residues: CSAGTVKNYEQYF.

The chain recombines TRBV2 with TRBJ2-7, with 7 nucleotides matching TRBD1. Matching the DNA end better, TRBJ2-5 makes the J call doubtful. CDR3 length: 15 residues. Germline V CDR1 and CDR2: SNHLY, FYNNEI. CDR3 sequence: CASSALTGMGETQYF. In DNA, the CDR3 is TGTGCCAGCAGTGCCTTGACAGGGATGGGAGAGACCCAGTACTTC.

The CDR3 nucleotides are TGTGCCAGCAGCCAAGTTTTTGAGGGGGGAAGATTATGGACCCAGTACTTC. This sequence encodes CASSQVFEGGRLWTQYF. The J gene is TRBJ2-5, the V gene TRBV3-1, with D possibly being TRBD1 or TRBD2 (6 bases each). Trimming cost V 1 base and J 7 bases, with 22 bases left between them. Germline loops: CDR1 LGHDT, CDR2 YNNKEL (reference sequence). This CDR3 has 17 residues.

The V call is TRBV28, the J call TRBJ2-5, with TRBD2 matching 9 bases. The J call is in doubt because the DNA end fits TRBJ2-7 better. CDR1 and CDR2 from the germline V gene are MDHEN and SYDVKM. The CDR3 is 15 residues long. CDR3 nucleotides: TGTGCCAGCAGTTCAGGAGCGGGAGGCGGATACGAGCAGTACTTC. As protein: CASSSGAGGGYEQYF.

The chain employs TRBV20-1 and TRBJ2-2; D might be TRBD1 or TRBD2, each matching 6 bases. From germline, CDR1 is DFQATT and CDR2 SNEGSKA (reference sequence). Trimming left V 5 bases short and J 5 bases short, with 15 bases between. The CDR3 loop spans 14 amino acids. The CDR3, as DNA: TGCAGTGCTGGACGGGGGCCGGGGACCGGGGAGCTGTTTTTT. Protein product: CSAGRGPGTGELFF.

The V and J genes are TRBV6-4 and TRBJ2-3; D remains ambiguous. Per the germline V gene, CDR1 is MRHNA and CDR2 is SNTAGT. Trimming left V 2 bases short and J 2 bases short, with 11 bases between. The CDR3 runs 15 residues. The DNA of the CDR3 is TGTGCCAGCAGTGACGCGTTCCGAACCACAGATACGCAGTATTTT. It translates to CASSDAFRTTDTQYF.

This clonotype was counted a few times. It may be a read error: a sequence one base away is much more abundant. This chain joins TRBV12-3 or TRBV12-4 and TRBJ2-7; D unclear. Trimming removed 5 bases at V and 7 bases at J, with 12 bases between. There are 12 residues in the CDR3. The CDR3 region is CASSGRRNEQYF. CDR3 DNA sequence: TGTGCCAGCAGTGGAAGGAGAAATGAGCAGTACTTC.

Regarding this clonotype: This sequence may be a read error, since a much larger clone differs from it by one base. The J gene is TRBJ2-7, the V gene TRBV6-6; D is undetermined. This CDR3 has 14 residues. The germline gives CDR1 MNHNY, CDR2 SVGAGI (reference sequence). CDR3 in amino acids: CASNYSRITYEQYF. In DNA, the CDR3 is TGTGCCAGCAATTACTCCAGGATTACCTACGAGCAGTACTTC.

This clonotype was recorded many times. The rearrangement uses TRBV7-9 and TRBJ1-2; no firm D call. The CDR3 is 15 amino acids. CDR1 and CDR2 (germline): SEHNR, FQNEAQ (reference sequence). The germline V and J ends were trimmed by 1 base and 2 bases, with 11 bases remaining between them. CDR3 nucleotides: TGTGCCAGCAGCTTAGGATATGGCACCAACTATGGCTACACCTTC. Translated: CASSLGYGTNYGYTF.

The CDR3 region is CASSLGAVWDEQYF. CDR3 coding DNA: TGTGCCAGCAGCTTAGGGGCAGTGTGGGATGAGCAGTACTTC. The chain carries TRBV5-5 and TRBJ2-5; weak D call: TRBD1 (5 bases). V lost 2 bases and J lost 11, with 19 bases in between. CDR1 is SGHKS, CDR2 YYEKEE, per germline (reference sequence). This CDR3 has 14 amino acids.

This clonotype has a handful of counts. This chain uses TRBV5-1 with TRBJ2-3; D tentatively fits TRBD1 or TRBD2 (7 bases each). The CDR3 runs to 17 residues. The V end lost 1 base, the J end lost 3 bases, and 18 bases lay between the germline ends. Germline values: CDR1 SGHRS, CDR2 YFSETQ. CDR3 in DNA: TGCGCCAGCAGCTTGCAGGGGGGGCAAAGGGCGACAGATACGCAGTATTTT. As protein: CASSLQGGQRATDTQYF.

The chain uses TRBV12-3 or TRBV12-4 and TRBJ2-2; a possible D gene is TRBD1 (5 bases). This CDR3 spans 14 amino acids. Trimming removed 2 bases at V and 4 bases at J, with 8 bases between. The CDR3 region has the DNA TGTGCCAGCAGTTTAAGACAGACCACCGGGGAGCTGTTTTTT. Translated: CASSLRQTTGELFF.

CDR3 region: CAGGAGYNEQYF. DNA of the CDR3: TGTGCCGGAGGGGCTGGCTACAATGAGCAGTACTTC. The chain joins TRBV7-9 to TRBJ2-1; weak D call: TRBD2 (6 bases). The J call may not be correct, given that the DNA end is closer to TRBJ2-7. Germline CDR1 is SEHNR and CDR2 is FQNEAQ (reference sequence). The CDR3 covers 12 residues.

This clonotype was found many times. The chain couples TRBV12-3 or TRBV12-4 to TRBJ1-6; no reliable D call. The CDR3 runs 16 residues. The germline V and J ends were trimmed by 4 bases and 7 bases, with 17 bases remaining between them. CDR3 coding DNA: TGTGCCAGCAGTTCGGGTCCTGGTTTGGCAAATTCACCCCTCCACTTT. This sequence encodes CASSSGPGLANSPLHF.

The chain has TRBV6-5 and TRBJ2-5; TRBD2 agrees at 8 bases. Germline CDR1 MNHEY, CDR2 SVGAGI. The CDR3 consists of 16 residues. V lost 4 bases to trimming and J lost 2 bases; unmatched junction nucleotides: 9. The CDR3, as DNA: TGTGCCAGCAGTTTCGGGACTAGAGGGTTTCAAGAGACCCAGTACTTC. It encodes CASSFGTRGFQETQYF.

Turning to this clonotype: A junction boundary mismatches the germline segment, possibly from a read error. The chain is built from TRBV7-2 and TRBJ2-1; D gene unclear. The germline V gene encodes CDR1 SGHTA and CDR2 FQGNSA. The CDR3 extends over 15 amino acids. CDR3: CASSLGLVLRNERFF. CDR3 bases: TGTGCCAGCAGCTTGGGCCTAGTTTTGAGGAATGAGCGGTTCTTC.

The CDR3 protein is CASRRHRTGGEFYGYTF. DNA of the CDR3: TGTGCCAGCAGACGACATAGGACAGGGGGCGAGTTCTATGGCTACACCTTC. V usage is TRBV7-3 and J usage is TRBJ1-2, with TRBD1 matching 11 bases. The CDR3 spans 17 residues. Germline V lookup: CDR1 SGHTA, CDR2 FQGTGA. V shed 6 bases, J shed 4 bases, and the junction held 13 bases outside the gene matches. The complete variable domain, with remaining parts taken from reference TRBV7-3 and TRBJ1-2, reads GAGVSQTPSNKVTEKGKYVELRCDPISGHTALYWYRQSLGQGPEFLIYFQGTGAADDSGLPNDRFFAVRPEGSVSTLKIQRTERGDSAVYLCASRRHRTGGEFYGYTFGSGTRLTVV.

The chain recombines TRBV20-1 with TRBJ2-1; 12 bases map to TRBD2. The trim removed 2 bases at V and 7 bases at J, leaving 3 bases unmatched. The germline V gene has CDR1 DFQATT and CDR2 SNEGSKA (reference sequence). The CDR3 totals 14 residues. CDR3 loop: CSARPLAGGNEQFF. CDR3 coding DNA: TGCAGTGCTAGACCCCTAGCGGGGGGGAATGAGCAGTTCTTC.

J is TRBJ1-3 and V is TRBV7-2; no clear D gene. Per the germline V gene, CDR1 is SGHTA and CDR2 is FQGNSA. Trimming took 5 bases from V and 2 from J, leaving 13 bases between them. The CDR3 extends over 15 amino acids. The CDR3 sequence is CASSLHPKAGNTIYF. CDR3 DNA: TGTGCCAGCAGCCTTCACCCGAAGGCTGGAAACACCATATATTTT.

V is TRBV5-1 and J is TRBJ2-7; D may be TRBD1 or TRBD2 (5 bases each). The V end was cut by 2 bases, the J end by 0 bases, with 15 bases between. Looked up from germline, CDR1 is SGHRS and CDR2 is YFSETQ. CDR3 length: 16 amino acids. The CDR3 sequence is CASSFGADDSSYEQYF. In DNA form, the CDR3 reads TGCGCCAGCAGCTTCGGGGCAGATGATAGCTCCTACGAGCAGTACTTC.

CDR3 nucleotides: TGTGCCAGCAGTGGCCACCACCTCGACAGGGTGGACACCGGGGAGCTGTTTTTT. It is translated as CASSGHHLDRVDTGELFF. V gene TRBV25-1 combines with J gene TRBJ2-2; TRBD1 agrees at 7 bases. Trimming at V came to 4 bases and at J to 3 bases, leaving 14 bases not matched to a gene. Per germline, CDR1 MGHDK and CDR2 SYGVNS. The CDR3 totals 18 residues.

Ten or more counts support this clonotype. The genes are TRBV6-6 and TRBJ1-2; 9 bases match TRBD1. CDR1 MNHNY and CDR2 SVGAGI come from the germline V gene (reference sequence). J gave up 7 bases and V 3 bases, and 9 bases lay outside the gene matches. The length of the CDR3 is 15 residues. The CDR3 loop reads CASSYGTGLSGGYTF. The CDR3, as DNA: TGTGCCAGCAGTTATGGGACAGGGCTTTCAGGTGGCTACACCTTC.

This clonotype was observed many times. V and J are TRBV30 and TRBJ1-2, with D tentatively TRBD1 (6 bases). This CDR3 has 14 residues. Deletions cut 2 bases from V and 8 bases from J, with 18 bases between. In germline, CDR1 is GTSNPN, CDR2 SVGIG (reference sequence). CDR3 sequence: CAWSRLGQLAGYTF. In DNA form, the CDR3 reads TGTGCCTGGAGTCGCTTGGGACAACTGGCGGGCTACACCTTC.

There are many counts of this clonotype. This rearrangement joins TRBV5-1 to TRBJ2-7; a weak D match, TRBD1 (5 bases). CDR3 length: 15 amino acids. V was clipped by 4 bases and J by 2 bases, with 16 bases between them. Germline-derived CDR1 and CDR2 are SGHRS and YFSETQ. The CDR3 sequence is CASSPTPGRAYEQYF. In DNA form, the CDR3 reads TGCGCCAGCAGCCCTACCCCTGGCAGGGCCTACGAGCAGTACTTC.

A few counts support this clonotype. V gene TRBV7-6 combines with J gene TRBJ2-1; 9 bases align to TRBD1. This CDR3 is 16 amino acids long. In germline, CDR1 is SGHVS, CDR2 FNYEAQ. V shed 0 bases, J shed 6 bases, and the junction held 6 bases outside the gene matches. The CDR3 region is CASSLAPPTGGNEQFF. CDR3 nucleotides: TGTGCCAGCAGCTTAGCTCCCCCGACAGGGGGCAATGAGCAGTTCTTC.

The chain joins TRBV12-3 or TRBV12-4 to TRBJ1-6, with D possibly being TRBD1 (6 bases). CDR3 length equals 14 residues. V lost 0 bases and J lost 9, with 9 bases in between. The CDR3 reads CASSLANRVSPLHF. CDR3 in DNA: TGTGCCAGCAGTTTAGCAAACAGGGTTTCACCCCTCCACTTT.

This clonotype was found once. The gene calls are TRBV7-8 and TRBJ2-7, with D possibly TRBD2 on 5 matching bases. The DNA end favors TRBJ2-5, so the J call may be wrong. This CDR3 contains 14 residues. Germline assignment: CDR1 SGHVS and CDR2 FQNEAQ. In DNA, the CDR3 is TGTGCCAGCAGCTCAGCGGACGGTTCAGAGACCCAGTACTTC. Protein: CASSSADGSETQYF.

The chain uses TRBV21-1 and TRBJ1-5; the table names TRBD1, a call not compared with the DNA. TRBV21-1 is tagged as a pseudogene. CDR3 length equals 15 residues. The CDR3 loop is CASLGERGRCQPQHF. In nucleotides, the CDR3 is TGTGCCAGCCTAGGTGAGAGGGGGCGCTGTCAGCCCCAGCATTTT.

This clonotype showed up many times. V gene TRBV20-1 combines with J gene TRBJ2-3; 7 positions match TRBD2. The CDR3 is made up of 15 amino acids. Germline V gene lookup returns CDR1 DFQATT and CDR2 SNEGSKA (reference sequence). V trimming: 2 bases; J trimming: 8 bases; junction bases outside the gene matches: 13. CDR3 region: CSARRTRGFRRTQYF. The CDR3 bases are TGCAGTGCTAGACGGACTAGAGGGTTTCGGCGTACGCAGTATTTT.